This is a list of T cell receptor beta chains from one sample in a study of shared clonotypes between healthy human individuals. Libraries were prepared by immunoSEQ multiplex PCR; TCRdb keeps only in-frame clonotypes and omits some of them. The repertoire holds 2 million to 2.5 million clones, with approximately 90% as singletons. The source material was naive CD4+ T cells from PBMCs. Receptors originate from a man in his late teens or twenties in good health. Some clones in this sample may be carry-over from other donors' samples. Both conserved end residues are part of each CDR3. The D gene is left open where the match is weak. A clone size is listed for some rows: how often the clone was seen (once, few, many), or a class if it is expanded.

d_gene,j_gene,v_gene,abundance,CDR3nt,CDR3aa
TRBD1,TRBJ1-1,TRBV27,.,TGTGCCAGCAGTAGGGACAGGGGGGCGAACACTGAAGCTTTCTTT,CASSRDRGANTEAFF
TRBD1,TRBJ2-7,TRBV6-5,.,TGTGCCAGCAGTTACTCGAGGGGGCTCTACGAGCAGTACTTC,CASSYSRGLYEQYF
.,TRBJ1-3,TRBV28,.,TGTGCCAGCAGTCCCCCCCACTACAAATACTCTGGAAACACCATATATTTT,CASSPPHYKYSGNTIYF
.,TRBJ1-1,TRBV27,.,TGTGCCAGCAGTTTGGGACGCCCGGTAGGAGCTGAAGCTTTCTTT,CASSLGRPVGAEAFF
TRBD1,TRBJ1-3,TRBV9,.,TGTGCCAGCAGCGCAAGACAGGGAACTGGAAACACCATATATTTT,CASSARQGTGNTIYF
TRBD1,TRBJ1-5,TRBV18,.,TGTGCCAGCTCACCGAACAGGGGCGATCAGCCCCAGCATTTT,CASSPNRGDQPQHF
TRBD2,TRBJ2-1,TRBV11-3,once,TGTGCCAGCAGCTCCGGGACTAGCATCGATGAGCAGTTCTTC,CASSSGTSIDEQFF
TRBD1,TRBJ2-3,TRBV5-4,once,TGTGCCAGCAGTAACCGGGACAGACCCGTCGGGACGCAGTATTTT,CASSNRDRPVGTQYF
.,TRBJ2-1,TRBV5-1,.,TGCGCCAGCAGCTTGTCTGGTGAGCAGTTCTTC,CASSLSGEQFF
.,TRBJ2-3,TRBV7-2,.,TGTGCCAGCAGCTCCCCTTCAGATACGCAGTATTTT,CASSSPSDTQYF
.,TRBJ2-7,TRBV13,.,TGTGCCAGCAGCTTAGGATTCAACCCCTACGAGCAGTACTTC,CASSLGFNPYEQYF
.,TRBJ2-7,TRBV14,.,TGTGCCAGCAGCCAAGGAGGCACTTACTACGAGCAGTACTTC,CASSQGGTYYEQYF
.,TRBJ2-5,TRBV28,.,TGTGCCAGCAGTCCCCCCAGGCGGGAAGAGACCCAGTACTTC,CASSPPRREETQYF
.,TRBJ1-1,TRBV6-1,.,TGTGCCAGCAGTGAAAGGGTATCAAGACAGCCCTACACTGAAGCTTTCTTT,CASSERVSRQPYTEAFF
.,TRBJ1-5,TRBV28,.,TGTGCCAGCAGTTTAGTCACTCAGCCCCAGCATTTT,CASSLVTQPQHF
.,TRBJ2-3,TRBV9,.,TGTGCCAGCAGCGTAGCGGGGGCGGGGGATACGCAGTATTTT,CASSVAGAGDTQYF
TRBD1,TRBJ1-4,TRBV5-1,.,TGCGCCAGCAGCCCGGTAGGGGGCACTAATGAAAAACTGTTTTTT,CASSPVGGTNEKLFF
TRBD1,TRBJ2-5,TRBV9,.,TGTGCCAGCAGCTCACGACAGGGAGAGACCCAGTACTTC,CASSSRQGETQYF
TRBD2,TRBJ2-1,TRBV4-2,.,TGTGCCAGCAGCCAAATGAGGGCGGGAGGGCCCAATATTGGTGAGCAGTTCTTC,CASSQMRAGGPNIGEQFF
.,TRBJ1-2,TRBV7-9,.,TGTGCCAGCAGCCGAGACCTGACAGGTCCTGTTGACTACACCTTC,CASSRDLTGPVDYTF
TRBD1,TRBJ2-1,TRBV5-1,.,TGCGCCAGCAGCCGGGACAGGGGGCAGCAGTTCTTC,CASSRDRGQQFF
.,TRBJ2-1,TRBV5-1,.,TGCGCCAGCAGCTTGGGGACTGCCTACAATGAGCAGTTCTTC,CASSLGTAYNEQFF
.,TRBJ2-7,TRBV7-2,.,TGTGCCAGCAGCTTACTAACCTCGGCCCAGGGGGGTTACGAGCAGTACTTC,CASSLLTSAQGGYEQYF